This TCR beta chain was recorded in a study of cytotoxic CD8 clonotypes in ibrutinib-treated CLL (dated by TCRdb to about 2021). Regarding the research as a whole: The cohort had about a dozen relapsed/refractory and around 15 treatment-naive patients; 17 to 18 were IGHV unmutated. Of the approximately 86 participants in the trial, about 25 had longitudinal samples available. Samples averaged 255,043 productive templates and just under 95,000 productive rearrangements. Cryopreserved peripheral blood mononuclear cells were obtained before treatment, at response, and at either sustained remission or disease progression. Partial responses were observed in some 24 patients and complete responses in 2; after a median follow-up of around 68 months, remission was maintained in some 14 patients and progression was observed in about twelve. Response samples were obtained after a median of around 11 months of treatment, with a range of roughly 6 to 40 months. Every sample from remission and from progressive disease was obtained while the patients were still on ibrutinib.

From V the trimming removes 6 bases and from J it removes 5 bases, while the gene matches leave 6 bases of the junction unaccounted for. From a lookup of the germline V gene, CDR1 and CDR2 are SNHLY and FYNNEI. Spanning cysteine to phenylalanine, the CDR3 consists of 14 amino acids. Only the CDR3 region is kept as DNA, spanning 42 bases read in frame from base 1. On a MiSeq, deep resolution sequencing aimed for a depth between 1 in 1 million and 1 in 200,000 T cells, with each clonotype covered approximately 10x on average. The immunoSEQ hsTCRB Kit was used to generate TCR beta libraries. Concerning the study's data processing: Data were analyzed with ImmunoSEQ Data Assistant and ImmunoSEQ Analyzer, with V, D and J genes assigned per IMGT definitions. Clonality, with values ranging from 0 to 1, was calculated as one minus the normalized Shannon entropy of productive rearrangement frequencies. Public clonotype analysis was restricted to overrepresented clonotypes comprising at least 0.05% of each patient's repertoire. Roughly 13 repertoires from age-matched healthy donors, obtained from immuneACCESS, served as clonality controls. The table was pulled from immuneACCESS by TCRdb, which kept in-frame rearrangements only. Such tables lose some clones; where checked, under half of the loss comes from unresolved V genes, and the rest has no known cause. V, J and clone size were drawn from that table, and D and trimming were deduced from the DNA. The sample contains 300,000 to 400,000 clones, 60% to 80% of them found a single time. Roughly 6.7% of the sample lies in the top ten.

About this clone: It lacks a known antigen. Per-nucleotide qualities are absent, and no much larger clonotype sits a single base away.

Overall study outcomes, separate from this receptor: Sustained-remission and progressing patients did not have matched sampling times, and lymph node repertoires were not examined. At ibrutinib response clonality went up, during sustained remission it held steady, and at progression it dropped back toward baseline. Public clonotypes were rare and either shrank or stayed stable during treatment, and the rise in clonality at ibrutinib response reflected expansion of private clonotypes. Baseline clonality exceeded that of age-matched healthy donors and correlated strongly with circulating CD8+ T-cell counts.

For TCR beta library preparation, approximately 2 micrograms of genomic DNA was extracted from cryopreserved PBMCs. Longitudinal blood samples from CLL patients receiving ibrutinib monotherapy were subjected to high-throughput TCR beta sequencing. The patients were enrolled in a single-center, open-label phase 2 trial of ibrutinib monotherapy. The input for sequencing was PBMCs, taken after 36 months of ibrutinib treatment. The chain links TRBV2 with TRBJ2-2; 7 of the junction bases match TRBD1. This receptor was taken from a human donor with chronic lymphocytic leukemia. The CDR3 here reads CASSEPQGTGELFF. The DNA sequence is TGTGCCAGCAGCGAGCCACAGGGGACCGGGGAGCTGTTTTTT.